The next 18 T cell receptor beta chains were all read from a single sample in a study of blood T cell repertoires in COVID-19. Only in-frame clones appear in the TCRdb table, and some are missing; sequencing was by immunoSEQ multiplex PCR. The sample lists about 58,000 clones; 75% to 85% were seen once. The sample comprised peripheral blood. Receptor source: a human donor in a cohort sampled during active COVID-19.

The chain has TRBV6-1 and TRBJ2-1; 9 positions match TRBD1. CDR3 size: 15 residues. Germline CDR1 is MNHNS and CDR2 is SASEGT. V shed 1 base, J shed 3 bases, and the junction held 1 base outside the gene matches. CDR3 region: CASSEGQGDYNEQFF. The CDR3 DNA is TGTGCCAGCAGTGAAGGACAGGGGGACTACAATGAGCAGTTCTTC.

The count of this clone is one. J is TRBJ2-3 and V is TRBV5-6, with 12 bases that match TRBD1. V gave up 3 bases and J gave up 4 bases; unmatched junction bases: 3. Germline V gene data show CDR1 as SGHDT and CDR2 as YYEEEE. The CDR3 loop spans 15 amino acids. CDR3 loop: CASSWGTGGPDTQYF. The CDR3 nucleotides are TGTGCCAGCAGCTGGGGGACAGGGGGCCCAGATACGCAGTATTTT.

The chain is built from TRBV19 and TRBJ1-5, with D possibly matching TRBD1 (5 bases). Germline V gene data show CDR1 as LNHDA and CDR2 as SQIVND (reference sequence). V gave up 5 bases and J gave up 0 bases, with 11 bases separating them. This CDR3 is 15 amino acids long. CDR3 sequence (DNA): TGTGCCAGTAGTGATGCAGGGAATAGCAATCAGCCCCAGCATTTT. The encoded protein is CASSDAGNSNQPQHF.

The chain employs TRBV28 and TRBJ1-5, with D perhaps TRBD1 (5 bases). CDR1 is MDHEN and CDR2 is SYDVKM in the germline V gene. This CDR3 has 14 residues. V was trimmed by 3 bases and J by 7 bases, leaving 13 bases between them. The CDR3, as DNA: TGTGCCAGCAGTTTTATAGCGGGACGGCAGCCCCAGCATTTT. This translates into CASSFIAGRQPQHF.

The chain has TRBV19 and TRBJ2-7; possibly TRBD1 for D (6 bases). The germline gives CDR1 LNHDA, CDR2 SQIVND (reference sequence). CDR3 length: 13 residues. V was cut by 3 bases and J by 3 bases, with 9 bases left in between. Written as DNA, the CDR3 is TGTGCCAGTAGTATGGACAGTAACTACGAGCAGTACTTC. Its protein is CASSMDSNYEQYF.

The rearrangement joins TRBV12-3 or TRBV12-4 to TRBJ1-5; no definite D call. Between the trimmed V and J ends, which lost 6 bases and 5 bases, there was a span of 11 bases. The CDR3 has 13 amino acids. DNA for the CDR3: TGTGCCAGCAGCGCTACCACAGATCAGCCCCAGCATTTT. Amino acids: CASSATTDQPQHF.

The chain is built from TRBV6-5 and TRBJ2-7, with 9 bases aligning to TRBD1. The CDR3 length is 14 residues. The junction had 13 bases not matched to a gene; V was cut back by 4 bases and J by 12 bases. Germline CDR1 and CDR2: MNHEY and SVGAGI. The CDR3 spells CASSSTSIGQGLYF. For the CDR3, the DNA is TGTGCCAGCAGTTCGACTTCTATAGGACAGGGGTTGTACTTC.

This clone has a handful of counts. The CDR3 coding sequence is TGTGCCAGTAGTATCCCCAACGCGGAGACCCAGTACTTC. Amino acids: CASSIPNAETQYF. The chain combines TRBV19 with TRBJ2-5, with D uncertain. The germline V gene has CDR1 LNHDA and CDR2 SQIVND (reference sequence). The CDR3 contains 13 residues. With 3 bases removed from V and 5 bases from J, the gap between germline ends came to 10 bases.

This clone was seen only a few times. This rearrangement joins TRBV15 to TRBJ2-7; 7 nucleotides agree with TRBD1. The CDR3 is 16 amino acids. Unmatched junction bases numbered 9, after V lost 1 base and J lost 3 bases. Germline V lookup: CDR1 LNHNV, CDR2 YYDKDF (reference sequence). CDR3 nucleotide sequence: TGTGCCACCAGCAGAGCGACAGGGCGTTTTAGCTACGAGCAGTACTTC. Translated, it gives CATSRATGRFSYEQYF.

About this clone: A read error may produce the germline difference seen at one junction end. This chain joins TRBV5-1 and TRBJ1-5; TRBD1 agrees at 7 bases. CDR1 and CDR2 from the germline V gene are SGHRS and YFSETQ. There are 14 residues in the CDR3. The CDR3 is CASSRWDSNQPQHF. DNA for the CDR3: TGCGCCAGCAGCAGGTGGGACAGCAATCAACCCCAGCATTTT.

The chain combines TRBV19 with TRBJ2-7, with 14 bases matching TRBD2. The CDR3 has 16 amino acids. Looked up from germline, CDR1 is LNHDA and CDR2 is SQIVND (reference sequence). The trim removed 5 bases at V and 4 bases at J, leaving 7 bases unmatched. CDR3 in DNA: TGTGCCAGTAGTCCAAGGACTAGCGGGGGGATTTACGAGCAGTACTTC. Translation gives CASSPRTSGGIYEQYF.

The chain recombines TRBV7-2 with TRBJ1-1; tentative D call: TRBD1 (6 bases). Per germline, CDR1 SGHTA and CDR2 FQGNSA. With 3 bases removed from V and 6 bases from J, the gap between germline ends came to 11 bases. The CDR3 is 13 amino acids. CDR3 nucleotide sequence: TGTGCCAGCAGCTTCTACAGGGAATCTGAAGCTTTCTTT. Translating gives CASSFYRESEAFF. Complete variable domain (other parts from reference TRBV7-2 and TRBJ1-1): GAGVSQSPSNKVTEKGKDVELRCDPISGHTALYWYRQSLGQGLEFLIYFQGNSAPDKSGLPSDRFSAERTGGSVSTLTIQRTQQEDSAVYLCASSFYRESEAFFGQGTRLTVV.

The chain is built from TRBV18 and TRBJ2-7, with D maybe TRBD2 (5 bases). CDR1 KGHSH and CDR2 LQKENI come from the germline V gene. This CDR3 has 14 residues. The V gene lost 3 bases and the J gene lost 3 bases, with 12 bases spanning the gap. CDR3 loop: CASSPDGVIYEQYF. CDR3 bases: TGTGCCAGCTCACCGGACGGGGTTATCTACGAGCAGTACTTC.

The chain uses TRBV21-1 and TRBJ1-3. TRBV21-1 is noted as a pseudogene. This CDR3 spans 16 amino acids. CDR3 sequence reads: CAIVLGGKTSGNTIYF. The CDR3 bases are TGTGCCATCGTATTGGGAGGGAAAACCTCTGGAAACACCATATATTTT.

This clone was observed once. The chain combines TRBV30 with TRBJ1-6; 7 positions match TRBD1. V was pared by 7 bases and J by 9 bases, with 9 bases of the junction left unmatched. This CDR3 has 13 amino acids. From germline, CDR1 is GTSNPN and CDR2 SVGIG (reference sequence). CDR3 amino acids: CAFSPTGVSPLHF. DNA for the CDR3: TGTGCCTTTAGCCCTACAGGGGTTTCACCCCTCCACTTT.

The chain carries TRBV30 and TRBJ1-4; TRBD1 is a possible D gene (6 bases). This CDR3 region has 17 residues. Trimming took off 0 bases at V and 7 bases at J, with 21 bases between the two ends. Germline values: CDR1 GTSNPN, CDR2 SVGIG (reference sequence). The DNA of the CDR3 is TGTGCCTGGAGTGTGCGAATACAGGGACCCGGAGGTGAAAAACTGTTTTTT. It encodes CAWSVRIQGPGGEKLFF.

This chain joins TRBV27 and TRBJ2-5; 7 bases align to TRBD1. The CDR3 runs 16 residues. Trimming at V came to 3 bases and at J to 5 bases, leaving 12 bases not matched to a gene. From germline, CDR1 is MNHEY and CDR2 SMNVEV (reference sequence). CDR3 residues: CASSLPGQSKVETQYF. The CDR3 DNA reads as TGTGCCAGCAGTTTGCCGGGACAGAGTAAAGTGGAGACCCAGTACTTC.

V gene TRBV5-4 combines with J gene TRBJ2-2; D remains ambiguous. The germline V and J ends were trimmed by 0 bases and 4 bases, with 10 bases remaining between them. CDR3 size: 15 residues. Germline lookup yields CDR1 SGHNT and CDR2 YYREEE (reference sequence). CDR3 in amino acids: CASSLALDGTGELFF. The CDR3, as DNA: TGTGCCAGCAGCTTGGCCCTAGATGGCACCGGGGAGCTGTTTTTT.